Listed here are 28 T cell receptor beta chains from one sample, sequenced in a study of post-analysis software for immune sequencing data (dated by TCRdb to the mid-2010s). Antigens for these TCRs are unknown. Libraries were built with PCR. Reads for this sample came from an Illumina HiSeq 2500. Unique molecular identifiers were incorporated into TCR beta cDNA libraries to reduce PCR and sequencing biases. TCRdb reworked the public reads: Q25 trimming with fastp, MiXCR clone assembly, productive beta chains retained. Each entry merges the rows of one CDR3 protein and shows their most common DNA and genes. The sample yields approximately 400,000 distinct CDR3 sequences; around 33% were counted once. The ten largest clonotypes hold around an eighth of the sample. Overall results and qualifications from the work: Patients showed significantly higher frequencies than controls for roughly 5 TRBV segments, among them TRBV5-6, TRBV5-1 and TRBV20-1.

Specimen: blood. The receptors shown here come from a girl under 18 with multiple sclerosis.

This clonotype was counted a few times. J is TRBJ1-2 and V is TRBV15; TRBD1 matches 10 bases. J gave up 5 bases and V 3 bases, and 6 bases lay outside the gene matches. The CDR3 is made up of 15 amino acids. Germline CDR1 and CDR2: LNHNV and YYDKDF (reference sequence). CDR3 coding DNA: TGTGCCACCAGCAGTGACAGGGGGCAATGGTATGGCTACACCTTC. It encodes CATSSDRGQWYGYTF.

The rearrangement joins TRBV15 to TRBJ2-3, with D tentatively TRBD1 (6 bases). V was pared by 8 bases and J by 6 bases, with 15 bases between. Germline-derived CDR1 and CDR2 are LNHNV and YYDKDF (reference sequence). There are 13 residues in the CDR3. CDR3 nucleotide sequence: TGTGCCACCTCAGGGGCTTGGGGGGATACGCAGTATTTT. Protein: CATSGAWGDTQYF.

The V gene is TRBV7-2, the J gene TRBJ2-1, with 7 positions matching TRBD1. Trimming took 5 bases from V and 0 from J; bases not matched to a gene: 10. CDR1 and CDR2 (germline): SGHTA, FQGNSA. The length of the CDR3 is 17 residues. CDR3 nucleotides: TGTGCCAGCAGCCATTTTCTGGCAGGGGGCTCCTACAATGAGCAGTTCTTC. It yields the protein CASSHFLAGGSYNEQFF.

This clonotype has just a few counts. This chain uses TRBV3-1 with TRBJ2-3; D call uncertain. Germline V lookup: CDR1 LGHDT, CDR2 YNNKEL (reference sequence). The CDR3 loop spans 11 amino acids. V gave up 8 bases and J gave up 4 bases, with 7 bases separating them. This CDR3 is CASRGPDTQYF. The CDR3 nucleotides are TGTGCCAGCCGCGGTCCAGATACGCAGTATTTT.

In the case of this clonotype: The germline gene is not matched at one end of the junction; a read error may be the cause. The rearrangement uses TRBV10-3 and TRBJ2-1; 9 bases align to TRBD2. Germline CDR1 reads ENHRY; CDR2 reads SYGVKD. The CDR3 has 14 amino acids. CDR3 sequence (DNA): TGTGCCACCAGTGGGCGGGGGGGCCAGGGTGAGCAGTTCTTC. Amino acid sequence: CATSGRGGQGEQFF.

Only a few counts were recorded for this clonotype. V and J are TRBV20-1 and TRBJ2-1, with a tentative D call TRBD1 (6 bases). The CDR3 covers 16 residues. V was trimmed by 4 bases and J by 3 bases, leaving 19 bases between them. From germline, CDR1 is DFQATT and CDR2 SNEGSKA (reference sequence). The CDR3 DNA sequence: TGCAGTGCTATTTCCTCGTCGGGACACTTCTACAATGAGCAGTTCTTC. It specifies CSAISSSGHFYNEQFF.

V usage is TRBV18 and J usage is TRBJ1-4, with TRBD1 as a possible D gene (5 bases). V lost 2 bases and J 8 bases, leaving 6 bases between the germline ends. This CDR3 has 12 residues. Germline CDR1 reads KGHSH; CDR2 reads LQKENI. The CDR3 DNA reads as TGTGCCAGCTCACCAGGGGACGAAAAACTGTTTTTT. It specifies CASSPGDEKLFF.

This clonotype was seen only a few times. The chain couples TRBV4-2 to TRBJ2-1, with 9 positions matching TRBD2. CDR1 and CDR2 from the germline V gene are LGHNA and YNFKEQ. The J segment lost 3 bases and the V segment lost 0 bases, leaving 9 bases of the junction unmatched. This CDR3 is 18 amino acids long. The CDR3 here is CASSQDLGSSGGYNEQFF. DNA for the CDR3: TGTGCCAGCAGCCAAGATCTCGGTAGTAGCGGGGGCTACAATGAGCAGTTCTTC.

This CDR3 is CAISDGGVMNTEAFF. In DNA form, the CDR3 reads TGTGCCATCAGTGACGGGGGCGTGATGAACACTGAAGCTTTCTTT. The chain has TRBV10-3 and TRBJ1-1, with a possible D match to TRBD1 (6 bases). Between the trimmed V and J ends, which lost 3 bases and 0 bases, there was a span of 11 bases. The germline V gene has CDR1 ENHRY and CDR2 SYGVKD. The CDR3 covers 15 residues.

This clonotype has more than one count but fewer than ten. V and J are TRBV27 and TRBJ2-3; unclear D gene. CDR3 size: 14 residues. Germline CDR1 reads MNHEY; CDR2 reads SMNVEV (reference sequence). V gave up 3 bases and J gave up 2 bases, with 9 bases separating them. For the CDR3, the DNA is TGTGCCAGCAGTTTCTTCCCATACACAGATACGCAGTATTTT. Translated, it gives CASSFFPYTDTQYF.

The V gene is TRBV4-1, the J gene TRBJ2-6; D might be TRBD1 (6 bases). Germline assignment: CDR1 MGHRA and CDR2 YSYEKL. The CDR3 is 18 residues long. V was trimmed by 0 bases and J by 2 bases, leaving 14 bases between them. CDR3 in amino acids: CASSQDNPPGAGANVLTF. In DNA form, the CDR3 reads TGCGCCAGCAGCCAAGATAACCCCCCAGGGGCTGGGGCCAACGTCCTGACTTTC.

The chain combines TRBV12-3 or TRBV12-4 with TRBJ1-2; unclear D gene. This CDR3 spans 14 amino acids. Trimming removed 3 bases from V and 3 bases from J, with 11 bases in between. In DNA, the CDR3 is TGTGCCAGCAGTTTCGGTTTAAGCGACTATGGCTACACCTTC. It is translated as CASSFGLSDYGYTF.

This clonotype occurred a few times. The chain has TRBV2 and TRBJ1-2; weak D call: TRBD1 (6 bases). Germline CDR1 reads SNHLY; CDR2 reads FYNNEI. The germline V and J ends were trimmed by 4 bases and 1 base, with 13 bases remaining between them. This CDR3 spans 15 amino acids. CDR3 protein: CASSGVDSFNYGYTF. The CDR3 nucleotides read TGTGCCAGCAGTGGAGTGGACAGCTTTAACTATGGCTACACCTTC.

The V gene is TRBV6-5, the J gene TRBJ2-7, with D hard to call. V lost 0 bases and J lost 3, with 12 bases in between. Germline CDR1 is MNHEY and CDR2 is SVGAGI. The CDR3 covers 15 residues. The CDR3 here is CASSYSGPPFYEQYF. CDR3 coding DNA: TGTGCCAGCAGTTACTCAGGGCCCCCCTTCTACGAGCAGTACTTC.

In its sample, this clonotype was seen a few times. V and J are TRBV4-1 and TRBJ1-1, with D perhaps matching TRBD1 (5 bases). Per germline, CDR1 MGHRA and CDR2 YSYEKL. This CDR3 is built from 14 residues. Trimming cost V 10 bases and J 1 base, with 16 bases left between them. The CDR3 coding sequence is TGCGCCACCGGGGCCGCGGGATCGAACACTGAAGCTTTCTTT. Translated, it gives CATGAAGSNTEAFF.

The V call is TRBV7-9, the J call TRBJ1-1; 7 bases agree with TRBD1. The CDR3 consists of 12 residues. With V trimmed by 7 bases and J by 6 bases, 5 bases remained unmatched. Germline loops: CDR1 SEHNR, CDR2 FQNEAQ (reference sequence). This chain's CDR3 is CASTRDSPEAFF. The CDR3 DNA sequence: TGTGCCAGCACCCGGGACAGCCCTGAAGCTTTCTTT.

The chain joins TRBV13 to TRBJ2-7; a weak D match, TRBD1 (5 bases). CDR1 and CDR2 from the germline V gene are PRHDT and FYEKMQ (reference sequence). CDR3 size: 16 residues. V lost 5 bases, J lost 2 bases, and 19 bases lay in between. The DNA for the CDR3 is TGTGCCAGCAGCCAACTTTCAGGGAAAGGGCCCTACGAGCAGTACTTC. It encodes CASSQLSGKGPYEQYF.

This clonotype showed up just a few times. The chain carries TRBV4-1 and TRBJ1-5; 7 nucleotides line up with TRBD1. There are 15 residues in the CDR3. The V segment lost 1 base and the J segment 9 bases; nucleotides outside the gene matches: 9. CDR1 MGHRA and CDR2 YSYEKL come from the germline V gene. The CDR3 coding sequence is TGCGCCAGCAGCCAAGCGGCGGACAGGCCGACGCCCCAGCATTTT. This gives the protein CASSQAADRPTPQHF.

The gene calls are TRBV5-5 and TRBJ2-2, with D possibly TRBD1 on 5 matching bases. In germline, CDR1 is SGHKS, CDR2 YYEKEE (reference sequence). V lost 3 bases to trimming and J lost 6 bases, with 18 bases between them. The CDR3 is made up of 16 amino acids. The CDR3 nucleotides are TGTGCCAGCAGCTACCCCTGGGGCAGGGTCCCCGGGGAGCTGTTTTTT. Amino acids: CASSYPWGRVPGELFF.

This clonotype was counted only a few times. The V call is TRBV7-9, the J call TRBJ2-1; 8 nucleotides agree with TRBD2. The V gene end was trimmed by 6 bases and the J gene end by 4 bases; junction bases not matched to a gene: 5. The length of the CDR3 is 14 residues. Per germline, CDR1 SEHNR and CDR2 FQNEAQ (reference sequence). In DNA form, the CDR3 reads TGTGCCAGCAGGCTGGGACTAGATTACAATGAGCAGTTCTTC. This sequence encodes CASRLGLDYNEQFF.

This clonotype has just a few counts. The gene calls are TRBV6-6 and TRBJ1-1, with a tentative D call TRBD1 (5 bases). Per the germline V gene, CDR1 is MNHNY and CDR2 is SVGAGI (reference sequence). CDR3 length equals 14 residues. Trimming took off 0 bases at V and 6 bases at J, with 11 bases between the two ends. The CDR3 spells CASSYSRGDPEAFF. The CDR3 DNA sequence: TGTGCCAGCAGTTACTCGAGAGGGGATCCTGAAGCTTTCTTT.

The genes are TRBV12-3 or TRBV12-4 and TRBJ1-2; 9 positions match TRBD1. J lost 0 bases, V lost 5 bases, and 7 bases had no gene match. The CDR3 length is 16 residues. CDR3 coding DNA: TGTGCCAGCAGTGAAACAGGGGGCTTTCCTAACTATGGCTACACCTTC. This translates into CASSETGGFPNYGYTF.

The CDR3 DNA reads as TGTGCCAGCAGCCGCACGGACCTCCAGCCTTTCTTT. It is translated as CASSRTDLQPFF. The chain is built from TRBV11-2 and TRBJ1-1; D not resolved. The CDR3 covers 12 residues. V lost 5 bases and J 12 bases, leaving 16 bases between the germline ends. Per germline, CDR1 SGHAT and CDR2 FQNNGV.

This clonotype has only a few counts. This sequence joins TRBV2 and TRBJ1-2; a weak D match, TRBD1 (5 bases). The CDR3 consists of 12 residues. CDR1 and CDR2 (germline): SNHLY, FYNNEI. With 7 bases removed from V and 13 bases from J, the gap between germline ends came to 19 bases. This chain's CDR3 is CASTVIATESTF. The CDR3 DNA reads as TGTGCCAGCACCGTGATCGCGACAGAATCCACCTTC.

The chain has TRBV4-2 and TRBJ2-7, with D possibly matching TRBD1 (5 bases). CDR1 and CDR2 from the germline V gene are LGHNA and YNFKEQ. The CDR3 is 18 amino acids. V lost 0 bases and J 0 bases, leaving 18 bases between the germline ends. Here the CDR3 reads CASSQDSPDSYSSYEQYF. As DNA, the CDR3 is TGTGCCAGCAGCCAAGATTCCCCTGACAGTTATAGCTCCTACGAGCAGTACTTC.

This clonotype was counted between two and nine times. This sequence joins TRBV28 and TRBJ2-6, with a possible D match to TRBD1 (5 bases). The V and J ends lost 6 bases and 1 base respectively, with 19 bases between them. Per the germline V gene, CDR1 is MDHEN and CDR2 is SYDVKM. The CDR3 has 18 amino acids. CDR3 DNA sequence: TGTGCCAGCAGGCCACATGACAGCACCAAGTCTGGGGCCAACGTCCTGACTTTC. This gives the protein CASRPHDSTKSGANVLTF.

The rearrangement joins TRBV20-1 to TRBJ1-1, with 8 nucleotides matching TRBD1. With 3 bases clipped from V and 3 bases from J, the junction kept 9 bases outside the gene matches. The CDR3 totals 15 residues. Germline lookup yields CDR1 DFQATT and CDR2 SNEGSKA (reference sequence). CDR3 in amino acids: CSARGPLQGDTEAFF. The DNA for the CDR3 is TGCAGTGCTAGGGGCCCCTTACAGGGGGACACTGAAGCTTTCTTT.

The chain employs TRBV12-3 or TRBV12-4 and TRBJ2-3, with 7 bases identical to TRBD1. J gave up 1 base and V 6 bases, and 4 bases lay outside the gene matches. This CDR3 is built from 14 residues. The CDR3, as DNA: TGTGCCAGCAGCCATGGACAGGGCACAGATACGCAGTATTTT. Its translation: CASSHGQGTDTQYF.